These 23 T cell receptor beta chains came from one sample sequenced in a study of blood T cells in healthy people across ages. The use of a sample-barcoded 5' primer and a J-beta primer mix characterized a second PCR of roughly 6 to 11 cycles. Each CDR3 protein gets one entry after TCRdb re-called the 5' RACE reads with MiXCR. The table shows 750,000 to 1,000,000 distinct CDR3 sequences, with under 35% occurring only once. Separately, the same data were catalogued under a study of T cells of mothers and their children.

Sequences were obtained from blood. The receptors originated from a woman aged 40 to 50 in good health.

Of note for this clonotype: It may be a read error: a sequence one base away is much more abundant. This chain uses TRBV7-9 with TRBJ2-7; the D call may be TRBD1 or TRBD2 (5 bases each). The CDR3 has 13 residues. The germline V gene encodes CDR1 SEHNR and CDR2 FQNEAQ (reference sequence). The CDR3 bases are TGTGCCAGCAGCCCACAGGAGAGGGACGAGCGGTACTTC. This codes for CASSPQERDERYF.

CDR3 coding DNA: TGTGCCAGCAGCCCCCCCAAGACTAGCGGGAGGGCTGATACGCAGTATTTT. Its translation: CASSPPKTSGRADTQYF. This chain joins TRBV5-6 and TRBJ2-3, with 14 bases fitting TRBD2. Germline CDR1 SGHDT, CDR2 YYEEEE. Trimming took 4 bases from V and 6 from J; bases not matched to a gene: 10. The CDR3 runs to 17 residues.

This clonotype was observed a few times. The V gene is TRBV3-1, the J gene TRBJ1-6; 8 nucleotides match TRBD1. V gave up 4 bases and J gave up 15 bases; unmatched junction bases: 5. The CDR3 has 12 amino acids. Germline V gene data show CDR1 as LGHDT and CDR2 as YNNKEL (reference sequence). DNA of the CDR3: TGTGCCAGCAGCCTGGGACAGGTGGTCCTCCACTTT. It codes for CASSLGQVVLHF.

This clonotype was observed at least ten times. V is TRBV2 and J is TRBJ2-3; 7 bases line up with TRBD2. The CDR3 is 15 residues long. V was pared by 11 bases and J by 2 bases, with 13 bases of the junction left unmatched. Per germline, CDR1 SNHLY and CDR2 FYNNEI. The CDR3 bases are TGTGCCGCCCAGAGAGCGGGGATACTCACAGATACGCAGTATTTT. Translation: CAAQRAGILTDTQYF.

The table lists this clonotype with a few counts. The rearrangement joins TRBV7-8 to TRBJ2-7; no clear D. The V gene's germline CDR1 is SGHVS and CDR2 FQNEAQ. V was cut by 5 bases and J by 5 bases, with 16 bases left in between. This CDR3 spans 14 amino acids. The CDR3 region has the DNA TGTGCCAGCAGCCCCAGGACCCGTTCTGACGAGCAGTACTTC. Translated: CASSPRTRSDEQYF.

The table lists this clonotype with a few counts. The V gene is TRBV10-3, the J gene TRBJ1-4; 7 nucleotides agree with TRBD1. Trimming cost V 6 bases and J 7 bases; bases outside gene matches: 5. The CDR3 extends over 13 amino acids. Germline assignment: CDR1 ENHRY and CDR2 SYGVKD. The CDR3 here is CAIRDRVGEKLFF. DNA for the CDR3: TGTGCCATCAGAGACAGGGTGGGTGAAAAACTGTTTTTT.

The chain couples TRBV5-5 to TRBJ2-7; D remains ambiguous. The V gene lost 0 bases and the J gene lost 2 bases, with 9 bases spanning the gap. The CDR3 runs 14 residues. Germline-derived CDR1 and CDR2 are SGHKS and YYEKEE (reference sequence). CDR3 in DNA: TGTGCCAGCAGCTTGGGACAAAGGGCCTACGAGCAGTACTTC. Its translation is CASSLGQRAYEQYF. Variable domain in full (rest from reference TRBV5-5 and TRBJ2-7): DAGVTQSPTHLIKTRGQQVTLRCSPISGHKSVSWYQQVLGQGPQFIFQYYEKEERGRGNFPDRFSARQFPNYSSELNVNALLLGDSALYLCASSLGQRAYEQYFGPGTRLTVT.

As for this clonotype: A single base separates this from a much larger clone, so it may be a read error. In DNA form, the CDR3 reads TGTGCCAGCAGTGACACCAGGGACACCGGGGAGCTGTTTTTT. This gives the protein CASSDTRDTGELFF. The chain combines TRBV6-4 with TRBJ2-2, with a weak D call TRBD1 (5 bases). The CDR3 is made up of 14 amino acids. V shed 2 bases and J shed 3 bases, with 7 bases lying between them. Per germline, CDR1 MRHNA and CDR2 SNTAGT.

A few counts support this clonotype. V gene TRBV2 combines with J gene TRBJ2-7; TRBD1 agrees at 10 bases. V lost 8 bases to trimming and J lost 5 bases; unmatched junction nucleotides: 6. The V gene's germline CDR1 is SNHLY and CDR2 FYNNEI. This CDR3 contains 13 residues. The CDR3 nucleotides read TGTGCCAGCGGGAGACAGGGGGCGAACGAGCAGTACTTC. Amino acids: CASGRQGANEQYF.

The sample holds a few counts of this clonotype. V usage is TRBV28 and J usage is TRBJ2-2; TRBD2 agrees at 7 bases. V lost 3 bases to trimming and J lost 4 bases; unmatched junction nucleotides: 5. Germline V gene sequence: CDR1 MDHEN, CDR2 SYDVKM. The CDR3 loop spans 15 amino acids. CDR3 bases: TGTGCCAGCAGTTTCCGCAGGGAGGGCACCGGGGAGCTGTTTTTT. Protein sequence: CASSFRREGTGELFF.

This clonotype appeared many times. The genes are TRBV29-1 and TRBJ2-3; 9 bases are shared with TRBD2. Germline CDR1 and CDR2: SQVTM and ANQGSEA. V was pared by 5 bases and J by 0 bases, with 9 bases of the junction left unmatched. The CDR3 has 16 amino acids. The CDR3 region is CSVLKRLAVSTDTQYF. The CDR3 nucleotides are TGCAGCGTTCTTAAGAGACTAGCGGTTAGCACAGATACGCAGTATTTT.

CDR3 sequence reads: CASSLAPGFNTEAFF. CDR3 in DNA: TGCGCCAGCAGCTTGGCTCCAGGGTTTAACACTGAAGCTTTCTTT. The V and J genes are TRBV5-1 and TRBJ1-1; perhaps TRBD1 as D (5 bases). The CDR3 is 15 residues long. Trimming stripped 0 bases from V and 2 bases from J, with 11 bases between. Germline V lookup: CDR1 SGHRS, CDR2 YFSETQ.

Concerning this clonotype itself: With a much larger clone just one base away, this may be a read error. The chain recombines TRBV4-3 with TRBJ2-7; D possibly corresponds to TRBD2 (5 bases). The DNA end lines up better with TRBJ2-5; the J call may be wrong. Per germline, CDR1 LGHNA and CDR2 YSLEER. CDR3 length equals 14 residues. The CDR3 sequence: CTSSQDGSAVTQYF. The CDR3 region has the DNA TGCACCAGCAGCCAAGATGGGAGCGCAGTGACCCAGTACTTC.

This clonotype was recorded a few times. Here the CDR3 reads CASSLNGYNQPQHF. In DNA form, the CDR3 reads TGTGCCAGCAGTTTGAATGGATACAATCAGCCCCAGCATTTT. This rearrangement joins TRBV12-3 or TRBV12-4 to TRBJ1-5, with D uncertain. V lost 3 bases to trimming and J lost 3 bases, with 9 bases between them. This CDR3 is 14 amino acids long.

The V call is TRBV12-3 or TRBV12-4, the J call TRBJ1-1, with 8 bases aligning to TRBD1. The CDR3 is made up of 14 amino acids. V dropped 5 bases and J dropped 6; count of bases not matched to a gene: 8. CDR3 in amino acids: CASSPRTGSAEAFF. CDR3 bases: TGTGCCAGCAGTCCCCGGACAGGGAGCGCTGAAGCTTTCTTT.

The chain couples TRBV12-3 or TRBV12-4 to TRBJ2-5, with a weak D call TRBD1 (5 bases). The CDR3 spans 14 residues. V lost 5 bases, J lost 1 base, and 11 bases lay in between. The CDR3 sequence is CASSRGHLQETQYF. Written as DNA, the CDR3 is TGTGCCAGCAGTCGCGGACATCTCCAAGAGACCCAGTACTTC.

The V gene is TRBV27, the J gene TRBJ1-1, with TRBD1 as a possible D gene (5 bases). V dropped 5 bases and J dropped 4 bases, with 17 bases sitting between them. The CDR3 sequence is 15 residues long. Germline V gene sequence: CDR1 MNHEY, CDR2 SMNVEV (reference sequence). The CDR3 DNA follows: TGTGCCAGCAGTGGGGGGTCGGGGTGGGCCACTGAAGCTTTCTTT. Its protein is CASSGGSGWATEAFF.

The V gene is TRBV6-2 or TRBV6-3, the J gene TRBJ2-1, with D perhaps matching TRBD1 (5 bases). CDR1 is MNHEY and CDR2 is SVGEGT in the germline V gene. The CDR3 spans 15 residues. The V end was cut by 7 bases, the J end by 0 bases, with 13 bases between. The CDR3 DNA is TGTGCCAGCACCCCCAGGGCCTCCTCCTACAATGAGCAGTTCTTC. It encodes CASTPRASSYNEQFF.

The sample holds a few counts of this clonotype. A single base separates this from a much larger clone, so it may be a read error. The chain is built from TRBV10-3 and TRBJ2-7, with D possibly matching TRBD1 (6 bases). Germline V gene sequence: CDR1 ENHRY, CDR2 SYGVKD. Trimming stripped 11 bases from V and 6 bases from J, with 20 bases between. CDR3 length equals 13 residues. For the CDR3, the DNA is TGTGCCGCTACCCGGGACACCGGTACCGAGCAGTACTTC. Its protein product is CAATRDTGTEQYF.

In the case of this clonotype: At one end the junction does not follow the germline gene, possibly because of a read error. This chain connects TRBV7-8 to TRBJ1-6, with TRBD1 matching over 7 bases. The V gene's germline CDR1 is SGHVS and CDR2 FQNEAQ. The CDR3 is 14 residues long. In DNA, the CDR3 is TGTGCCAGCAGCCCCCAGGGGGGGAGCTCACCTCTCCACTTT. It translates to CASSPQGGSSPLHF.

The V call is TRBV18, the J call TRBJ1-4; D ambiguous. The length of the CDR3 is 16 residues. Trimming pared 6 bases from V and 3 bases from J, leaving 17 bases between. Per germline, CDR1 KGHSH and CDR2 LQKENI. The CDR3 coding sequence is TGTGCCAGCTCCCTCTGGGGTAGCTCCGCTAATGAAAAACTGTTTTTT. This gives the protein CASSLWGSSANEKLFF.

The chain combines TRBV7-3 with TRBJ1-1; D is possibly TRBD1 (6 bases). The V gene lost 1 base and the J gene lost 1 base, with 7 bases spanning the gap. The CDR3 spans 14 residues. The germline CDR1 and CDR2 sequences are SGHTA and FQGTGA. The CDR3 here is CASSLNRENTEAFF. The CDR3 bases are TGTGCCAGCAGCTTAAACAGGGAGAACACTGAAGCTTTCTTT.

This clonotype was detected ten times or more. The chain links TRBV6-1 to TRBJ2-1; D possibly uses TRBD1 or TRBD2 (5 bases each). The ends were cut back, 7 bases at V and 3 bases at J, with 13 bases in the middle. The CDR3 covers 14 residues. Germline CDR1 reads MNHNS; CDR2 reads SASEGT. CDR3 sequence (DNA): TGTGCCAGCACGGTACCGGGGCTCTACAATGAGCAGTTCTTC. Protein: CASTVPGLYNEQFF.